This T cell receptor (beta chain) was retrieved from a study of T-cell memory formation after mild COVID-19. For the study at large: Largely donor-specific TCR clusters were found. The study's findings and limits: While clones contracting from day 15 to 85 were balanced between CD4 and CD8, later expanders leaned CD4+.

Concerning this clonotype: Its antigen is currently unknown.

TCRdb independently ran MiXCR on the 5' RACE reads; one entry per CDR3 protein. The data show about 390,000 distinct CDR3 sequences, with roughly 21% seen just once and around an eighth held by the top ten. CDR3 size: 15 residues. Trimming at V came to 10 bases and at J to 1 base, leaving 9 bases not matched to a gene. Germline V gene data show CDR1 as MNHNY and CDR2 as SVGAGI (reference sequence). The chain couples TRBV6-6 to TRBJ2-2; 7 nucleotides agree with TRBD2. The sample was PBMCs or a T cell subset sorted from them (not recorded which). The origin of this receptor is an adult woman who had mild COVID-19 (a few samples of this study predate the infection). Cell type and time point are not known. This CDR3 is CAIGAASGNTGELFF. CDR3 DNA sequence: TGTGCCATCGGGGCGGCTAGCGGGAACACCGGGGAGCTGTTTTTT.